The 30 T cell receptor beta chains in this list originate from one sample, sequenced in a study of T cell changes during pregnancy in multiple sclerosis. Clones were read by immunoSEQ multiplex PCR, and TCRdb kept only the in-frame ones, dropping some. The top ten clones hold over 1.2% of a sample with roughly 59,000 clones, around nine tenths of them seen once. The sample consisted of peripheral blood, taken in the third trimester of pregnancy. These receptors were taken from a female donor in good health, enrolled as a control in a pregnancy study.

This chain connects TRBV4-1 to TRBJ1-6, with 9 bases identical to TRBD1. This CDR3 spans 15 amino acids. V trimming: 2 bases; J trimming: 9 bases; junction bases outside the gene matches: 5. The V gene's germline CDR1 is MGHRA and CDR2 YSYEKL. CDR3 protein: CASSQYGQGPSPLHF. CDR3 sequence (DNA): TGCGCCAGCAGCCAATACGGACAGGGGCCTTCACCCCTCCACTTT.

As regards this clone: One junction end does not reproduce the germline sequence, and a read error may be involved. J is TRBJ2-1 and V is TRBV7-7, with 9 bases aligning to TRBD1. The CDR3 length is 13 residues. Germline V gene sequence: CDR1 SSHAT, CDR2 FNYEAQ (reference sequence). The CDR3 sequence: CASSFGQGYEQFF. CDR3 sequence (DNA): TGTGCTAGCAGCTTCGGACAGGGGTATGAGCAGTTCTTC.

J is TRBJ1-1 and V is TRBV19; D might be TRBD1 (5 bases). The V gene's germline CDR1 is LNHDA and CDR2 SQIVND (reference sequence). The CDR3 extends over 15 amino acids. Trimming shortened V by 6 bases and J by 5 bases, and 19 bases separated the two germline ends. CDR3 sequence: CASREWGQVRTEAFF. Here the CDR3 DNA reads TGTGCCAGTAGGGAATGGGGCCAGGTCAGAACTGAAGCTTTCTTT.

V and J are TRBV7-3 and TRBJ2-3, with 8 bases matching TRBD2. The CDR3 runs to 14 residues. The V gene end was trimmed by 6 bases and the J gene end by 1 base; junction bases not matched to a gene: 3. The V gene's germline CDR1 is SGHTA and CDR2 FQGTGA. The CDR3 reads CASSTGGGTDTQYF. CDR3 nucleotide sequence: TGTGCCAGCAGTACGGGGGGGGGCACAGATACGCAGTATTTT.

V gene TRBV6-1 combines with J gene TRBJ1-6; D remains unclear. Trimming removed 11 bases at V and 7 bases at J, with 18 bases between. This CDR3 comprises 14 residues. Looked up from germline, CDR1 is MNHNS and CDR2 is SASEGT. The CDR3 coding sequence is TGTGCCTACGGCAGGCAGGTTCTCAATTCACCCCTCCACTTT. Residues: CAYGRQVLNSPLHF.

The rearrangement joins TRBV5-1 to TRBJ1-1, with TRBD1 matching 8 bases. CDR1 and CDR2 from the germline V gene are SGHRS and YFSETQ. The CDR3 consists of 16 residues. Trimming removed 0 bases from V and 1 base from J; junction bases left unmatched: 5. CDR3 nucleotides: TGCGCCAGCAGCTTGGCCGTAGGACAGGGGAACACTGAAGCTTTCTTT. Protein product: CASSLAVGQGNTEAFF.

The V call is TRBV2, the J call TRBJ2-1, with 9 bases that match TRBD2. CDR3 length equals 13 residues. J lost 6 bases, V lost 6 bases, and 3 bases had no gene match. From germline, CDR1 is SNHLY and CDR2 FYNNEI. The CDR3: CASRISGGNEQFF. The CDR3 region has the DNA TGTGCCAGCAGGATTAGCGGGGGCAATGAGCAGTTCTTC. The full variable domain, its missing parts supplied by reference TRBV2 and TRBJ2-1, is EPEVTQTPSHQVTQMGQEVILRCVPISNHLYFYWYRQILGQKVEFLVSFYNNEISEKSEIFDDQFSVERPDGSNFTLKIRSTKLEDSAMYFCASRISGGNEQFFGPGTRLTVL.

The rearrangement uses TRBV19 and TRBJ2-3, with D maybe TRBD2 (6 bases). The CDR3 covers 15 residues. Per the germline V gene, CDR1 is LNHDA and CDR2 is SQIVND (reference sequence). Trimming removed 3 bases from V and 2 bases from J, with 12 bases in between. The DNA for the CDR3 is TGTGCCAGTAGTATGCGGGACTCTCACACAGATACGCAGTATTTT. It specifies CASSMRDSHTDTQYF.

This clone was seen just once. The V call is TRBV5-1, the J call TRBJ1-1, with 10 bases aligning to TRBD1. CDR3 length equals 15 residues. Per the germline V gene, CDR1 is SGHRS and CDR2 is YFSETQ. The ends lost 1 base at V and 10 bases at J; junction bases unmatched: 10. CDR3 region: CASSLYIDRGRGAFF. Written as DNA, the CDR3 is TGCGCCAGCAGCTTGTACATTGACAGGGGGCGAGGAGCTTTCTTT.

The chain couples TRBV4-2 to TRBJ1-2; tentatively, D is TRBD1 (6 bases). The germline V gene encodes CDR1 LGHNA and CDR2 YNFKEQ. V shed 0 bases and J shed 8 bases, with 19 bases lying between them. There are 16 residues in the CDR3. CDR3 sequence reads: CASSQEGAGAALGYTF. CDR3 bases: TGTGCCAGCAGCCAAGAAGGGGCAGGGGCCGCTTTGGGCTACACCTTC.

The chain carries TRBV29-1 and TRBJ2-1; D gene unclear. This CDR3 region has 10 residues. Germline CDR1 reads SQVTM; CDR2 reads ANQGSEA. V lost 7 bases and J 5 bases, leaving 6 bases between the germline ends. The CDR3 DNA follows: TGCAGCGGAAGCAACAATGAGCAGTTCTTC. It specifies CSGSNNEQFF.

The rearrangement uses TRBV10-3 and TRBJ2-1, with TRBD2 matching 7 bases. CDR1 and CDR2 (germline): ENHRY, SYGVKD. V shed 7 bases, J shed 3 bases, and the junction held 3 bases outside the gene matches. CDR3 size: 13 residues. This CDR3 is CAIKTSSYNEQFF. The CDR3 region has the DNA TGTGCCATCAAGACTAGCAGCTACAATGAGCAGTTCTTC.

The chain recombines TRBV7-9 with TRBJ1-2, with 10 bases lining up with TRBD1. Looked up from germline, CDR1 is SEHNR and CDR2 is FQNEAQ (reference sequence). V shed 4 bases and J 0 bases; nucleotides not matched to a gene: 5. The CDR3 totals 16 residues. The CDR3 protein is CASSSTGGKANYGYTF. CDR3 nucleotides: TGTGCCAGCAGCTCGACAGGGGGCAAAGCTAACTATGGCTACACCTTC.

This clone was picked up one time. The rearrangement joins TRBV19 to TRBJ2-5, with TRBD1 as a possible D gene (6 bases). CDR3 length: 17 amino acids. Per germline, CDR1 LNHDA and CDR2 SQIVND (reference sequence). V dropped 0 bases and J dropped 1 base, with 15 bases sitting between them. The CDR3 sequence: CASSIDRVRGLQETQYF. The CDR3 coding sequence is TGTGCCAGTAGTATAGATCGTGTCAGGGGCCTCCAAGAGACCCAGTACTTC.

The V gene is TRBV4-3, the J gene TRBJ2-1, with 10 bases fitting TRBD2. Trimming cost V 3 bases and J 8 bases; bases outside gene matches: 7. Germline V gene sequence: CDR1 LGHNA, CDR2 YSLEER. This CDR3 has 15 amino acids. The CDR3 protein is CASSHLSGGADEQFF. The CDR3, as DNA: TGCGCCAGCAGCCATCTAAGCGGGGGGGCGGATGAGCAGTTCTTC.

The rearrangement uses TRBV19 and TRBJ1-2; 7 bases fit TRBD1. Germline loops: CDR1 LNHDA, CDR2 SQIVND (reference sequence). V lost 7 bases, J lost 4 bases, and 9 bases stayed unmatched. There are 14 residues in the CDR3. The CDR3 coding sequence is TGTGCCAGTACCCGACAGGGCGGCAGCTATGGCTACACCTTC. Translated: CASTRQGGSYGYTF.

The chain recombines TRBV4-2 with TRBJ1-4; D may be TRBD1 (5 bases). Germline V gene sequence: CDR1 LGHNA, CDR2 YNFKEQ. The V and J ends lost 6 bases and 3 bases respectively, with 11 bases between them. The CDR3 has 14 amino acids. Here the CDR3 reads CASRLKQANEKLFF. The CDR3 coding sequence is TGTGCCAGCAGGTTAAAACAGGCTAATGAAAAACTGTTTTTT.

The J gene is TRBJ2-3, the V gene TRBV6-5; the match to TRBD2 covers 9 bases. Unmatched junction bases numbered 7, after V lost 4 bases and J lost 2 bases. Germline loops: CDR1 MNHEY, CDR2 SVGAGI. CDR3 length: 16 amino acids. CDR3 sequence: CASSFERGVFTDTQYF. The CDR3 DNA is TGTGCCAGCAGTTTTGAGCGGGGGGTTTTCACAGATACGCAGTATTTT.

The rearrangement links TRBV28 to TRBJ2-2, with 8 bases aligning to TRBD1. Looked up from germline, CDR1 is MDHEN and CDR2 is SYDVKM. Unmatched junction bases numbered 4, after V lost 1 base and J lost 3 bases. The CDR3 length is 16 residues. For the CDR3, the DNA is TGTGCCAGCAGTTTATCGGGGACAGGTTACACCGGGGAGCTGTTTTTT. This gives the protein CASSLSGTGYTGELFF.

The CDR3 region is CASSKGQGFGYTF. In nucleotides, the CDR3 is TGTGCCAGCAGTAAGGGACAGGGGTTTGGCTACACCTTC. V and J are TRBV2 and TRBJ1-2; 10 bases align to TRBD1. From germline, CDR1 is SNHLY and CDR2 FYNNEI. V dropped 5 bases and J dropped 7; count of bases not matched to a gene: 4. This CDR3 is 13 amino acids long.

The chain recombines TRBV11-2 with TRBJ2-7, with a possible D match to TRBD1 (5 bases). The V gene's germline CDR1 is SGHAT and CDR2 FQNNGV. Trimming took off 5 bases at V and 5 bases at J, with 16 bases between the two ends. The CDR3 extends over 14 amino acids. CDR3 sequence: CASSQDTLNDEQYF. DNA for the CDR3: TGTGCCAGCAGCCAGGACACACTTAACGACGAGCAGTACTTC.

This clone has only one observation. V usage is TRBV10-3 and J usage is TRBJ2-5; TRBD1 is a possible D gene (5 bases). The CDR3 loop spans 16 amino acids. Germline CDR1 reads ENHRY; CDR2 reads SYGVKD. Trimming pared 0 bases from V and 0 bases from J, leaving 11 bases between. As DNA, the CDR3 is TGTGCCATCAGTGAGTCGAGGCAGGGAAACCAAGAGACCCAGTACTTC. Protein sequence: CAISESRQGNQETQYF.

The chain couples TRBV20-1 to TRBJ1-2; no definite D call. Germline V gene lookup returns CDR1 DFQATT and CDR2 SNEGSKA (reference sequence). V was trimmed by 3 bases and J by 10 bases, leaving 12 bases between them. The CDR3 is 11 amino acids. This CDR3 reads CSASFPGSYTF. In DNA, the CDR3 is TGCAGTGCTAGTTTCCCGGGATCCTACACCTTC.

The chain carries TRBV9 and TRBJ2-1; 9 bases map to TRBD1. The germline V gene encodes CDR1 SGDLS and CDR2 YYNGEE. The CDR3 runs 14 residues. Losses at the gene ends were 0 bases for V and 7 bases for J; bases not matched to a gene: 2. The CDR3 bases are TGTGCCAGCAGCGTAGAGGACAGGGGTAATGAGCAGTTCTTC. This gives the protein CASSVEDRGNEQFF.

Written as DNA, the CDR3 is TGTGCCAGCAGTCAGATCGGGACAAGCACAGATACGCAGTATTTT. Its translation: CASSQIGTSTDTQYF. V usage is TRBV27 and J usage is TRBJ2-3; tentative D call: TRBD1 (6 bases). Per germline, CDR1 MNHEY and CDR2 SMNVEV (reference sequence). V was pared by 5 bases and J by 0 bases, with 12 bases between. The CDR3 spans 15 residues.

This chain joins TRBV30 and TRBJ2-1, with TRBD2 matching over 7 bases. Losses at the gene ends were 5 bases for V and 0 bases for J; bases not matched to a gene: 1. CDR1 GTSNPN and CDR2 SVGIG come from the germline V gene (reference sequence). The CDR3 spans 13 residues. CDR3 sequence (DNA): TGTGCCTGGGCGGGAGACTCCTACAATGAGCAGTTCTTC. This codes for CAWAGDSYNEQFF.

This clone has just one count. This chain joins TRBV11-2 and TRBJ2-3; 10 bases agree with TRBD1. There are 17 residues in the CDR3. Trimming at V came to 5 bases and at J to 4 bases, leaving 12 bases not matched to a gene. The germline CDR1 and CDR2 sequences are SGHAT and FQNNGV. The DNA for the CDR3 is TGTGCCAGCAGCCGAACACTACCGGGACAGGGGTCAGATACGCAGTATTTT. Protein: CASSRTLPGQGSDTQYF.

V is TRBV18 and J is TRBJ1-3; 7 positions agree with TRBD1. In germline, CDR1 is KGHSH, CDR2 LQKENI. The V segment lost 2 bases and the J segment 2 bases; nucleotides outside the gene matches: 0. The CDR3 extends over 14 amino acids. For the CDR3, the DNA is TGTGCCAGCTCACCAGGACAGGCTGGAAACACCATATATTTT. Protein: CASSPGQAGNTIYF.

This chain links TRBV5-4 with TRBJ2-7; 7 nucleotides agree with TRBD1. The V and J ends lost 3 bases and 5 bases, in that order; junction bases with no gene match: 8. Germline values: CDR1 SGHNT, CDR2 YYREEE (reference sequence). The CDR3 extends over 14 amino acids. In nucleotides, the CDR3 is TGTGCCAGCAGCTCTTACCGGGACAGTCACGAGCAGTACTTC. Translated: CASSSYRDSHEQYF.

The rearrangement links TRBV7-2 to TRBJ1-4; no firm D call. Per germline, CDR1 SGHTA and CDR2 FQGNSA. Trimming removed 3 bases at V and 4 bases at J, with 3 bases between. This CDR3 region has 12 residues. This chain's CDR3 is CASSFSNEKLFF. The CDR3 nucleotides are TGTGCCAGCAGCTTTAGTAATGAAAAACTGTTTTTT. Complete variable domain (other parts from reference TRBV7-2 and TRBJ1-4): GAGVSQSPSNKVTEKGKDVELRCDPISGHTALYWYRQSLGQGLEFLIYFQGNSAPDKSGLPSDRFSAERTGGSVSTLTIQRTQQEDSAVYLCASSFSNEKLFFGSGTQLSVL.